This T cell receptor beta chain derives from a study of CD8+ T cells in alopecia areata. Background on the study: Oral tofacitinib, 5 to 10 mg twice daily, was given in an open-label trial. Whole-study results and caveats: While tofacitinib was given, many expanded lesional clones persisted in scalp and blood. Normal scalp had lower clonality than lesional scalp, with alopecia totalis/universalis lesions showing this most strongly.

In each case, RNA was isolated and then reverse transcribed into cDNA as the sequencing template. Sequenced by immunoSEQ multiplex PCR; TCRdb stores in-frame clones only, minus some. The data hold around 270,000 clones, with roughly 50% observed a single time. J gave up 0 bases and V 3 bases, and 8 bases lay outside the gene matches. CDR3 length equals 16 residues. CDR1 and CDR2 from the germline V gene are SGHNT and YYREEE (reference sequence). As regards this clone: Its antigen remains unidentified.

Treatment of the sample: oral pan-JAK inhibitor, 5-10 mg twice daily. Alopecia areata patients provided lesional scalp punch biopsies and peripheral blood, both collected for the study. The rearrangement uses TRBV5-4 and TRBJ1-1; 7 bases align to TRBD1. This sequence originates from a human donor with alopecia areata. The specimen comprised CD4+ T cells sorted from blood, sampled at week 24, from a patient treated with tofacitinib. The CDR3 spells CASSSPTGPMNTEAFF. CDR3 DNA sequence: TGTGCCAGCAGCTCCCCGACAGGGCCGATGAACACTGAAGCTTTCTTT.